This T cell receptor beta chain was profiled in a study of blood T cell repertoires in COVID-19. Study background: Acute and convalescent COVID-19 specimens originated in the United States, Italy and Spain. Nucleic acid was either cDNA or gDNA, and it came from T cells, B-cell-depleted T cells, or PBMCs.

V gave up 0 bases and J gave up 3 bases; unmatched junction bases: 5. Per the germline V gene, CDR1 is LGHNA and CDR2 is YNFKEQ. The CDR3 spans 15 residues. Original processing notes: Quantification of nucleated cells was approximated via reference gene primer amplification. Produced via immunoSEQ multiplex PCR; TCRdb's table is partial and in-frame only. V and J calls plus clone size are reproduced from that table; the DNA served to infer D and trimming. Of roughly 170,000 clones in the sample, around nine tenths were seen once. The gene calls are TRBV4-2 and TRBJ2-7; TRBD1 matches 7 bases. Sequencing was performed on peripheral blood. This TCR was recovered from a man aged 40-49 years with active or convalescent COVID-19. The CDR3 coding sequence is TGTGCCAGCAGCCAAGATCGGGGACAGAGCTACGAGCAGTACTTC. Amino acids: CASSQDRGQSYEQYF.